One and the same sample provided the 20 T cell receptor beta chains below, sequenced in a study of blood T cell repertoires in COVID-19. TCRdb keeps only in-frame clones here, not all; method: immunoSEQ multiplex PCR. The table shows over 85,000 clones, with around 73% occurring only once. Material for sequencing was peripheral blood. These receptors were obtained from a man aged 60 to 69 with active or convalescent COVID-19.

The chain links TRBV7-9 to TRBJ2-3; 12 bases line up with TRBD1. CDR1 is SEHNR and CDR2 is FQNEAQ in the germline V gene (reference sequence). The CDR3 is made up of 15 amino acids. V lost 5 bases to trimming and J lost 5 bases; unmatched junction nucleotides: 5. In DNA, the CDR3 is TGTGCCAGCAGCCTGGGACAGGGGGCTGGAGATACGCAGTATTTT. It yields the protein CASSLGQGAGDTQYF.

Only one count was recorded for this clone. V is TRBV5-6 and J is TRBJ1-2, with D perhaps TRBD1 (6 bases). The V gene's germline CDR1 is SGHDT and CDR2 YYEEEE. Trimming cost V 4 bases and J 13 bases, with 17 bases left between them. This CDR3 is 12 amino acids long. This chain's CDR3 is CASSTGTPIGTF. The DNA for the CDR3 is TGTGCCAGCAGCACCGGGACACCTATTGGCACCTTC.

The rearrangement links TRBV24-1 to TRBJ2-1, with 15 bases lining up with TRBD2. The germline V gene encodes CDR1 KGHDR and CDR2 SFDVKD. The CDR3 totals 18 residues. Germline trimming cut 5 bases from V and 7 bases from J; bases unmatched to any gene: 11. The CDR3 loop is CATSVGLAGGPRDNEQFF. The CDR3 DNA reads TGTGCCACCAGTGTCGGACTAGCGGGAGGGCCCCGAGATAATGAGCAGTTCTTC.

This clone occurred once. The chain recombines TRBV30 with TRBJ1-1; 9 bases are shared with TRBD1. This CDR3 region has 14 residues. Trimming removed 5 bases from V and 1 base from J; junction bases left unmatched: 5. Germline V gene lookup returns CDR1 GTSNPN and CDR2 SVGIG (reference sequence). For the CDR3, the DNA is TGTGCCTGGTCGACAGGGGGGGAGAACACTGAAGCTTTCTTT. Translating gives CAWSTGGENTEAFF. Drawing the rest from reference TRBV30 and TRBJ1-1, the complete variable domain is SQTIHQWPATLVQPVGSPLSLECTVEGTSNPNLYWYRQAAGRGLQLLFYSVGIGQISSEVPQNLSASRPQDRQFILSSKKLLLSDSGFYLCAWSTGGENTEAFFGQGTRLTVV.

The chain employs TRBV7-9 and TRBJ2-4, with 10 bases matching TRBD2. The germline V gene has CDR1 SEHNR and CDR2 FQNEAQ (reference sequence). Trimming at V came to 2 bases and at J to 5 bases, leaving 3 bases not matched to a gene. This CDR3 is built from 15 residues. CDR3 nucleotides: TGTGCCAGCAGCTTACCACTAGCGGGACAAAACATTCAGTACTTC. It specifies CASSLPLAGQNIQYF.

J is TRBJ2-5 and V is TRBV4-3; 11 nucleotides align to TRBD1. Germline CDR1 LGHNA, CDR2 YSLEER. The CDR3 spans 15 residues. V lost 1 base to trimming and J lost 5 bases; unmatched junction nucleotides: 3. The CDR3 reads CASSQAGTGGETQYF. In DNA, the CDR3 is TGCGCCAGCAGCCAAGCCGGGACAGGGGGTGAGACCCAGTACTTC.

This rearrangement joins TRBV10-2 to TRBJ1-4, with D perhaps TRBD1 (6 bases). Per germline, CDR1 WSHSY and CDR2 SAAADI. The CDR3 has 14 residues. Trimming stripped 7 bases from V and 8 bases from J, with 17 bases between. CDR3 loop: CASNTADRREKLFF. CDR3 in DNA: TGCGCCAGCAACACAGCCGACAGGCGCGAAAAACTGTTTTTT.

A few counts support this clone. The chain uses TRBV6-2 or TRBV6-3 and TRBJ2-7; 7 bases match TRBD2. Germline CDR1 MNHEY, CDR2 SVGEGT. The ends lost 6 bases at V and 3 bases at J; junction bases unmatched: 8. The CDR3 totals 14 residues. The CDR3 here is CASSQSGNYYEQYV. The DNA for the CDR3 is TGTGCCAGCAGCCAGAGCGGGAACTACTACGAGCAGTACGTC.

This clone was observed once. The DNA for the CDR3 is TGTGCCAGCAGAGTAGGGACTAGCGGGCCCAACTCCCGACAGTACGTC. Translating gives CASRVGTSGPNSRQYV. The chain has TRBV2 and TRBJ2-7; 12 nucleotides line up with TRBD2. V shed 6 bases, J shed 10 bases, and the junction held 16 bases outside the gene matches. This CDR3 region has 16 residues. CDR1 and CDR2 from the germline V gene are SNHLY and FYNNEI.

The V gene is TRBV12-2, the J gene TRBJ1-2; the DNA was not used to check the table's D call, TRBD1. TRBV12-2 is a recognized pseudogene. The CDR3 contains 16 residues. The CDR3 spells CASRLNSPRQTYGYTF. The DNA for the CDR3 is TGTGCAAGTCGCTTAAATTCGCCTAGACAGACATATGGCTACACCTTC.

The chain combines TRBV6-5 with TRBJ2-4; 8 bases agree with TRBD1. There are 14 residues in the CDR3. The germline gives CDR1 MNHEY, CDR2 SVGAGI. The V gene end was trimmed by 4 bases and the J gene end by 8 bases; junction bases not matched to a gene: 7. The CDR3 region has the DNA TGTGCCAGCAGTTGGGACAGGTTGAAGGACATTCAGTACTTC. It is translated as CASSWDRLKDIQYF.

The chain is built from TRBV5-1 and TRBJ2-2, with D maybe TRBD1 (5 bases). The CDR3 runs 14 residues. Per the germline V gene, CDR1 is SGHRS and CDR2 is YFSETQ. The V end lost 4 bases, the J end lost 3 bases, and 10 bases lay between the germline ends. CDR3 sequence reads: CASSGQGDTGELFF. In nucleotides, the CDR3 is TGCGCCAGCAGCGGGCAGGGCGACACCGGGGAGCTGTTTTTT.

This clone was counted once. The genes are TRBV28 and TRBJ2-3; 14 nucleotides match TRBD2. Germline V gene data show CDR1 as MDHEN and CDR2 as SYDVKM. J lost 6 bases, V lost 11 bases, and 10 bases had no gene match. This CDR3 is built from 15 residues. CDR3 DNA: TGTGCCGGGGGAGGGACTAGCGGGGGCCTCGATACGCAGTATTTT. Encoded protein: CAGGGTSGGLDTQYF.

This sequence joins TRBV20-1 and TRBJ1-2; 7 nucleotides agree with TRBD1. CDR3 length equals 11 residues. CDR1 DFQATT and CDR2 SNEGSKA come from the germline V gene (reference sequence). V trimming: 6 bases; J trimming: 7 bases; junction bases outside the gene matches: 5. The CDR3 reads CSARQGSGYTF. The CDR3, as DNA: TGCAGTGCACGACAGGGATCTGGCTACACCTTC.

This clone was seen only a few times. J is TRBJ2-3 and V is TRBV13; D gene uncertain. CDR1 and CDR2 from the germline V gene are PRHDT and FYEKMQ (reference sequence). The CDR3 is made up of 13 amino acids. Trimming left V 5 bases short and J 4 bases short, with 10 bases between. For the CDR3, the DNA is TGTGCCAGCAGCCGGAGAGGAGCAGATACGCAGTATTTT. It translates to CASSRRGADTQYF. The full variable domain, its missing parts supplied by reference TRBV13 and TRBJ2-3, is AAGVIQSPRHLIKEKRETATLKCYPIPRHDTVYWYQQGPGQDPQFLISFYEKMQSDKGSIPDRFSAQQFSDYHSELNMSSLELGDSALYFCASSRRGADTQYFGPGTRLTVL.

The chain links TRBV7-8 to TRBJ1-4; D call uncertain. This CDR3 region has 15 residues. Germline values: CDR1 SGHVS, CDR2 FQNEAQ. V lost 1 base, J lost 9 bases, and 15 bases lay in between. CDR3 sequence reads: CASSLDHEHPKKLFF. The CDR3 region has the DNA TGTGCCAGCAGCTTAGATCATGAACATCCCAAAAAACTGTTTTTT. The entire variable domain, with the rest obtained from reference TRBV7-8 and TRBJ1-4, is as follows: GAGVSQSPRYKVAKRGQDVALRCDPISGHVSLFWYQQALGQGPEFLTYFQNEAQLDKSGLPSDRFFAERPEGSVSTLKIQRTQQEDSAVYLCASSLDHEHPKKLFFGSGTQLSVL.

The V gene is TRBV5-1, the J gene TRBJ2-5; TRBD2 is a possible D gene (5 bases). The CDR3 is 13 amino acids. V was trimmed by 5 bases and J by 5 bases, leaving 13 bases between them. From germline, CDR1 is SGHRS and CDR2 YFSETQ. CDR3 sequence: CASRDLLSETQYF. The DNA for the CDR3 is TGCGCCAGCAGGGACTTGCTTTCTGAGACCCAGTACTTC. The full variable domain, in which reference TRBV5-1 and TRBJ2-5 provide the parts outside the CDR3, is KAGVTQTPRYLIKTRGQQVTLSCSPISGHRSVSWYQQTPGQGLQFLFEYFSETQRNKGNFPGRFSGRQFSNSRSEMNVSTLELGDSALYLCASRDLLSETQYFGPGTRLLVL.

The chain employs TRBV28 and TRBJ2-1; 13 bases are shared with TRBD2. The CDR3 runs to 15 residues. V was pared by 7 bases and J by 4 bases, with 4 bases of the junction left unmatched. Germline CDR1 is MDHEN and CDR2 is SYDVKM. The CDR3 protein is CASTKTSGRYNEQFF. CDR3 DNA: TGTGCCAGCACCAAGACTAGCGGGAGGTACAATGAGCAGTTCTTC.

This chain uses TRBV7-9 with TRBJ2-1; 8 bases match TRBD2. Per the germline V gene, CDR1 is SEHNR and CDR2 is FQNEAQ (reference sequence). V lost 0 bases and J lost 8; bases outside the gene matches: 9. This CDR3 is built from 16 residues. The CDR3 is CASSLASGAPGDEQFF. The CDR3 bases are TGTGCCAGCAGCTTAGCTAGCGGGGCCCCCGGGGATGAGCAGTTCTTC.

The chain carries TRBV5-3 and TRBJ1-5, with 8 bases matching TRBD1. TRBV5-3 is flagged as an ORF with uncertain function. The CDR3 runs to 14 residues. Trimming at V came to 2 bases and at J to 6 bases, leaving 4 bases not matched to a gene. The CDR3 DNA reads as TGTGCCAGAAGCTTCAGGGGGCGAATTCAGCCCCAGCATTTT. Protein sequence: CARSFRGRIQPQHF.